The sequence of this TCR beta chain was determined in a study of blood T cell repertoires in COVID-19. At the level of the study: Sites across the United States, Italy and Spain contributed samples from acute and convalescent COVID-19. T cells, B-cell-depleted T cells, or PBMCs provided the cDNA or gDNA that served as material.

Original handling: Quantification of nucleated cells was approximated via reference gene primer amplification. Assay used: immunoSEQ multiplex PCR; TCRdb lists only in-frame clones, some missing. V, J and clone size are those of that table, while D and trimming were read from the DNA. The repertoire holds approximately 210,000 clones, about 80% seen once, with over 6.5% in the top ten. Trimming took 4 bases from V and 7 from J, leaving 11 bases between them. This CDR3 contains 13 residues. Germline assignment: CDR1 SNHLY and CDR2 FYNNEI. Seattle researchers signed up patients amid active infection and tracked them longitudinally.

The chain links TRBV2 to TRBJ2-1, with D possibly TRBD2 on 6 matching bases. Sequenced material: peripheral blood. The sequence derives from a woman at least 80 years old with COVID-19, enrolled during active disease. DNA for the CDR3: TGTGCCAGCAGTGTGGGACTGAATAATGAGCAGTTCTTC. Protein sequence: CASSVGLNNEQFF.